This TCR beta chain was found in a study of T cell repertoires in cytomegalovirus infection. Study as a whole: CMV epitopes that were recently identified and HLA-C-restricted were used alongside well-studied HLA-B-restricted ones. Carrying CMV and the relevant HLA type showed in public TCR beta signatures. Study-wide points: Clonotype analysis showed dominance of the ex vivo response by HLA-C-restricted CMV-specific TCR beta clonotypes. Using cumulative public TCR beta family frequency, the authors identified those who carried CMV together with the relevant HLA.

Between the trimmed V and J ends, which lost 3 bases and 9 bases, there was a span of 21 bases. Germline V gene data show CDR1 as ENHRY and CDR2 as SYGVKD. This CDR3 region has 16 residues. This clonotype was picked up a small number of times. Its antigen is as yet unknown. TCRdb redid the calling of the reads with MiXCR, one entry per CDR3 protein. The repertoire has roughly 500,000 distinct CDR3 sequences, under 45% of them found once; the top ten carry about 45%. Source: cultured PBMCs, taken from culture after CMV antigen stimulation. This TCR was sampled from a human donor in good health (CMV status not recorded). Some clones in this sample may be carry-over from other donors' samples. V is TRBV10-3 and J is TRBJ2-1; D not resolved. CDR3 sequence reads: CAISDSAGLIIREQFF. Here the CDR3 DNA reads TGTGCCATCAGTGACTCTGCTGGCCTTATCATCCGTGAGCAGTTCTTC.